One and the same sample provided the 11 T cell receptor beta chains below, sequenced in a study of vaccination and CD4 T cells after COVID-19. Treatment here: approximately 9-day PBMC culture with coronavirus spike peptide pools or control peptides (ViraFEST assay). Cultured CD4+ T-cell DNA underwent Oncomine TCR Beta short-read sequencing. TCRdb analysed the PCR reads with MiXCR anew, one entry per CDR3 protein. Here the sample spans 16,000 or so distinct CDR3 sequences, approximately 55% being singletons. For these TCRs, the target antigens are not known. Sequencing was performed on CD4+ T cells from blood, cultured in vitro. The receptors derive from a human donor who had recovered from COVID-19.

The CDR3 DNA reads TGTGCCACCAGTGATTCCGCCTGGCAGGGTAACTATGGCTACACCTTC. Protein: CATSDSAWQGNYGYTF. The genes are TRBV24-1 and TRBJ1-2, with a tentative D call TRBD1 (5 bases). The length of the CDR3 is 16 residues. V lost 2 bases, J lost 1 base, and 13 bases lay in between. Looked up from germline, CDR1 is KGHDR and CDR2 is SFDVKD.

V is TRBV19 and J is TRBJ1-5; the match to TRBD1 covers 7 bases. V lost 10 bases, J lost 5 bases, and 11 bases stayed unmatched. The CDR3 spans 14 residues. The germline gives CDR1 LNHDA, CDR2 SQIVND (reference sequence). CDR3 in amino acids: CATRAGQTYQPQHF. CDR3 in DNA: TGTGCCACCCGCGCGGGACAGACTTATCAGCCCCAGCATTTT.

The chain carries TRBV27 and TRBJ2-1; D may be TRBD1 (6 bases). The CDR3 totals 15 residues. Germline assignment: CDR1 MNHEY and CDR2 SMNVEV (reference sequence). V lost 8 bases to trimming and J lost 7 bases, with 21 bases between them. For the CDR3, the DNA is TGTGCCAGCGGGACATATGGAGGAAAACGAAATGAGCAGTTCTTC. This codes for CASGTYGGKRNEQFF.

The chain has TRBV15 and TRBJ1-5; D gene ambiguous. V was clipped by 2 bases and J by 1 base, with 6 bases between them. CDR3 size: 14 residues. Germline CDR1 is LNHNV and CDR2 is YYDKDF (reference sequence). The CDR3 DNA is TGTGCCACCAGCAGAACCCCAAGCAATCAGCCCCAGCATTTT. This gives the protein CATSRTPSNQPQHF.

This clonotype has a handful of counts. The chain employs TRBV7-9 and TRBJ1-4, with D unclear. With 6 bases removed from V and 8 bases from J, the gap between germline ends came to 22 bases. Per germline, CDR1 SEHNR and CDR2 FQNEAQ (reference sequence). The CDR3 has 16 amino acids. The CDR3 DNA follows: TGTGCCAGCAGGCCACCCCCGCGGGAGGGAGGAGAAAAACTGTTTTTT. Amino acid sequence: CASRPPPREGGEKLFF.

The rearrangement uses TRBV6-5 and TRBJ1-1, with D perhaps TRBD1 (5 bases). Trimming removed 4 bases at V and 4 bases at J, with 10 bases between. Germline V lookup: CDR1 MNHEY, CDR2 SVGAGI. This CDR3 is built from 13 residues. CDR3 in amino acids: CASSFPGTTEAFF. The CDR3 DNA sequence: TGTGCCAGCAGTTTCCCTGGGACCACTGAAGCTTTCTTT.

CDR3 loop: CATELGAGGPNTGELFF. The DNA of the CDR3 is TGTGCCACCGAGTTGGGAGCGGGAGGGCCGAACACCGGGGAGCTGTTTTTT. The chain recombines TRBV6-2 or TRBV6-3 with TRBJ2-2; 10 nucleotides match TRBD2. Germline values: CDR1 MNHEY, CDR2 SVGEGT. V shed 10 bases and J 0 bases; nucleotides not matched to a gene: 11. CDR3 length: 17 residues.

This chain joins TRBV6-1 and TRBJ1-1; D is possibly TRBD1 (5 bases). The CDR3 is 13 residues long. Trimming shortened V by 7 bases and J by 5 bases, and 14 bases separated the two germline ends. CDR1 and CDR2 from the germline V gene are MNHNS and SASEGT. Here the CDR3 DNA reads TGTGCCAGCACTAAGGGGATAAGTACTGAAGCTTTCTTT. The encoded protein is CASTKGISTEAFF.

The chain joins TRBV5-1 to TRBJ1-5; no definite D call. The CDR3 spans 15 residues. Trimming stripped 0 bases from V and 2 bases from J, with 9 bases between. Germline lookup yields CDR1 SGHRS and CDR2 YFSETQ. CDR3 bases: TGCGCCAGCAGCTTGGATGCAGGCGGCAATCAGCCCCAGCATTTT. This translates into CASSLDAGGNQPQHF. The full variable domain, its missing parts supplied by reference TRBV5-1 and TRBJ1-5, is KAGVTQTPRYLIKTRGQQVTLSCSPISGHRSVSWYQQTPGQGLQFLFEYFSETQRNKGNFPGRFSGRQFSNSRSEMNVSTLELGDSALYLCASSLDAGGNQPQHFGDGTRLSIL.

The chain combines TRBV10-3 with TRBJ2-3; D perhaps matches TRBD1 (5 bases). In germline, CDR1 is ENHRY, CDR2 SYGVKD. The CDR3 loop spans 14 amino acids. Trimming pared 6 bases from V and 0 bases from J, leaving 10 bases between. The CDR3 protein is CAISLGVSTDTQYF. CDR3 sequence (DNA): TGTGCCATCAGCTTAGGGGTTAGCACAGATACGCAGTATTTT.

In nucleotides, the CDR3 is TGTGCCAGCACCCGGGGGGGCACTTCAACTAATGAAAAACTGTTTTTT. Translated, it gives CASTRGGTSTNEKLFF. The chain recombines TRBV28 with TRBJ1-4; possible D gene TRBD1, 6 bases. This CDR3 comprises 16 residues. V lost 7 bases and J lost 0, with 15 bases in between. Germline assignment: CDR1 MDHEN and CDR2 SYDVKM.